The 14 T cell receptor beta chains below come from one sample, sequenced in a study of somatic mutations in cytotoxic T cells in rheumatoid arthritis. Method: immunoSEQ multiplex PCR; TCRdb's copy keeps in-frame clones and lacks some. The table has about 10,000 clones, around 82% seen once; the top ten hold around 20%. Material for sequencing was CD8+ T cells sorted from blood. The receptors derive from a woman aged 45-65 years in good health.

The V gene is TRBV7-3, the J gene TRBJ2-5; TRBD2 might be the D (6 bases). V lost 4 bases to trimming and J lost 5 bases, with 11 bases between them. Per the germline V gene, CDR1 is SGHTA and CDR2 is FQGTGA. This CDR3 has 13 amino acids. The CDR3 region is CASSWSGGETQYF. The CDR3 DNA is TGTGCCAGCAGCTGGAGTGGGGGGGAGACCCAGTACTTC.

This clone has just a few counts. V is TRBV4-3 and J is TRBJ1-1; D might be TRBD1 (6 bases). This CDR3 is built from 14 residues. CDR1 and CDR2 from the germline V gene are LGHNA and YSLEER. The V end lost 4 bases, the J end lost 5 bases, and 14 bases lay between the germline ends. The CDR3 spells CASSPTTGYTEAFF. CDR3 in DNA: TGCGCCAGCAGCCCAACTACAGGGTATACTGAAGCTTTCTTT.

The chain couples TRBV13 to TRBJ1-1; 9 bases align to TRBD1. J gave up 4 bases and V 5 bases, and 5 bases lay outside the gene matches. The germline V gene encodes CDR1 PRHDT and CDR2 FYEKMQ (reference sequence). The CDR3 runs 14 residues. CDR3 sequence (DNA): TGTGCCAGCAGCCTCCAGACAGGGGGCACTGAAGCTTTCTTT. Translating it yields CASSLQTGGTEAFF.

By share, this clone counts as large (0.1 to 1%). This rearrangement joins TRBV10-3 to TRBJ2-1; 8 nucleotides align to TRBD2. The CDR3 spans 17 residues. V dropped 2 bases and J dropped 4; count of bases not matched to a gene: 10. Per germline, CDR1 ENHRY and CDR2 SYGVKD. The CDR3 DNA follows: TGTGCCATCAGTGAGCTAGTTGACCGGGGGGGGTACAATGAGCAGTTCTTC. This translates into CAISELVDRGGYNEQFF.

The chain is built from TRBV6-4 and TRBJ2-3; D is possibly TRBD1 (5 bases). Trimming shortened V by 6 bases and J by 2 bases, and 9 bases separated the two germline ends. This CDR3 comprises 13 residues. Per the germline V gene, CDR1 is MRHNA and CDR2 is SNTAGT. The CDR3 DNA reads as TGTGCCAGCAGCAGGGCGGTCACAGATACGCAGTATTTT. Residues: CASSRAVTDTQYF.

This chain joins TRBV27 and TRBJ1-2; D remains ambiguous. The germline V gene has CDR1 MNHEY and CDR2 SMNVEV (reference sequence). V was cut by 7 bases and J by 7 bases, with 19 bases left in between. This CDR3 contains 14 residues. The CDR3 DNA reads TGTGCCAGCAATCCTGGTGGAGGATGGGGTGGCTACACCTTC. The encoded protein is CASNPGGGWGGYTF.

The chain joins TRBV5-4 to TRBJ2-3, with TRBD2 identical over 9 bases. The CDR3 extends over 15 amino acids. CDR1 is SGHNT, CDR2 YYREEE, per germline (reference sequence). Germline trimming cut 4 bases from V and 0 bases from J; bases unmatched to any gene: 3. This CDR3 reads CASSPREGSTDTQYF. Written as DNA, the CDR3 is TGTGCCAGCAGCCCGCGGGAGGGGAGCACAGATACGCAGTATTTT.

This rearrangement joins TRBV27 to TRBJ2-7; a weak D match, TRBD2 (6 bases). V was clipped by 1 base and J by 2 bases, with 9 bases between them. The CDR3 runs to 14 residues. Germline values: CDR1 MNHEY, CDR2 SMNVEV (reference sequence). The DNA of the CDR3 is TGTGCCAGCAGTTTATATGGAGGGACCTACGAGCAGTACTTC. Protein: CASSLYGGTYEQYF.

This sequence joins TRBV19 and TRBJ1-1; D perhaps matches TRBD1 (5 bases). The V gene's germline CDR1 is LNHDA and CDR2 SQIVND (reference sequence). V was shortened by 10 bases and J by 1 base, with 10 bases between the two germline ends. The CDR3 covers 12 residues. The CDR3 reads CATGAANTEAFF. The DNA of the CDR3 is TGTGCCACTGGGGCCGCGAACACTGAAGCTTTCTTT. The complete variable domain, with remaining parts taken from reference TRBV19 and TRBJ1-1, reads DGGITQSPKYLFRKEGQNVTLSCEQNLNHDAMYWYRQDPGQGLRLIYYSQIVNDFQKGDIAEGYSVSREKKESFPLTVTSAQKNPTAFYLCATGAANTEAFFGQGTRLTVV.

The chain is built from TRBV5-4 and TRBJ2-2; tentative D call: TRBD1 (6 bases). The V gene's germline CDR1 is SGHNT and CDR2 YYREEE (reference sequence). Trimming left V 4 bases short and J 2 bases short, with 9 bases between. The CDR3 is 14 amino acids. CDR3 DNA sequence: TGTGCCAGCAGCCCGGACAGCAACACCGGGGAGCTGTTTTTT. It is translated as CASSPDSNTGELFF. Filled out from reference TRBV5-4 and TRBJ2-2, the complete variable domain reads ETGVTQSPTHLIKTRGQQVTLRCSSQSGHNTVSWYQQALGQGPQFIFQYYREEENGRGNFPPRFSGLQFPNYSSELNVNALELDDSALYLCASSPDSNTGELFFGEGSRLTVL.

V and J are TRBV6-1 and TRBJ2-7; tentative D call: TRBD2 (7 bases). This CDR3 has 14 residues. V was pared by 4 bases and J by 4 bases, with 14 bases between. Germline assignment: CDR1 MNHNS and CDR2 SASEGT. The CDR3: CASSARGASYEQYF. DNA of the CDR3: TGTGCCAGCAGTGCACGGGGGGCCTCATACGAGCAGTACTTC.

Of note for this clone: Germline and junction disagree at one end, which may indicate a read error. This rearrangement joins TRBV14 to TRBJ2-1; 12 bases are a match to TRBD2. Looked up from germline, CDR1 is SGHDN and CDR2 is FVKESK. The CDR3 extends over 14 amino acids. The CDR3 DNA sequence: TGTGCCAGCAGCCAAGGTCTAGCGGGGGGGCCCCCGGTCTTC. Translated: CASSQGLAGGPPVF.

The chain couples TRBV7-9 to TRBJ2-5; possible D gene TRBD2, 5 bases. CDR1 and CDR2 (germline): SEHNR, FQNEAQ (reference sequence). Trimming took 11 bases from V and 2 from J, leaving 15 bases between them. CDR3 size: 13 residues. The CDR3 DNA is TGTGCCTCCAGCGGTAGGGCACAAGAGACCCAGTACTTC. Translation gives CASSGRAQETQYF. Full variable domain (remainder filled in from reference TRBV7-9 and TRBJ2-5): DTGVSQNPRHKITKRGQNVTFRCDPISEHNRLYWYRQTLGQGPEFLTYFQNEAQLEKSRLLSDRFSAERPKGSFSTLEIQRTEQGDSAMYLCASSGRAQETQYFGPGTRLLVL.

The V and J genes are TRBV7-9 and TRBJ2-2; the D is unclear. CDR3 length: 17 residues. The V gene lost 5 bases and the J gene lost 1 base, with 17 bases spanning the gap. CDR1 is SEHNR and CDR2 is FQNEAQ in the germline V gene (reference sequence). For the CDR3, the DNA is TGTGCCAGCAGCCTCAATGGTGACACCTTGAACACCGGGGAGCTGTTTTTT. The encoded protein is CASSLNGDTLNTGELFF.